Each of the 2 T cell receptor beta chains below was sequenced from the same sample in a study of T cell responses to AZD1222 COVID-19 vaccine. Generated by immunoSEQ multiplex PCR, the TCRdb table keeps only in-frame clones and is missing some. The sample holds 95,000 to 100,000 clones, roughly 86% seen once. Sequenced material: peripheral blood, taken 28 days after the second AZD1222 dose. The receptor set was obtained from an adult who received the AZD1222 COVID-19 vaccine.

The chain has TRBV28 and TRBJ2-5; TRBD2 might be the D (6 bases). Looked up from germline, CDR1 is MDHEN and CDR2 is SYDVKM. CDR3 length: 14 amino acids. Deletions cut 5 bases from V and 7 bases from J, with 17 bases between. The CDR3 sequence is CASSPPGSHRTQYF. The CDR3 DNA reads as TGTGCCAGCAGTCCGCCCGGGAGTCATCGGACCCAGTACTTC.

V and J are TRBV3-1 (or the pseudogene TRBV3-2) and TRBJ1-3; D uncertain. The germline V gene has CDR1 LGHDT and CDR2 YNNKEL (reference sequence). V gave up 1 base and J gave up 0 bases, with 7 bases separating them. This CDR3 region has 15 residues. This CDR3 is CASSQVRFSGNTIYF. The CDR3 DNA reads as TGTGCCAGCAGCCAAGTTAGATTCTCTGGAAACACCATATATTTT.